This T cell receptor beta chain was identified in a study of CD8 T cells in ankylosing spondylitis. Study findings and constraints: Within peripheral blood, clones linked to disease were CD8+ and relatively rare.

As to this clonotype: What it recognizes is unknown.

TCRdb used MiXCR to reprocess the 5' RACE reads, holding one entry per CDR3 protein. The repertoire consists of about 240,000 distinct CDR3 sequences, with about 11% occurring once and the leading ten covering 6% to 8%. CDR3 size: 13 residues. Germline CDR1 is SNHLY and CDR2 is FYNNEI. Trimming removed 7 bases at V and 2 bases at J, with 10 bases between. The material sequenced was blood, either unsorted or a sorted T cell fraction (not recorded which). This TCR derives from a male donor with ankylosing spondylitis or in good health (not recorded which). The chain is built from TRBV2 and TRBJ2-3, with a weak D call TRBD2 (7 bases). The CDR3 nucleotides read TGTGCCAGCATCGGGGGGCTCACAGATACGCAGTATTTT. Its translation: CASIGGLTDTQYF.